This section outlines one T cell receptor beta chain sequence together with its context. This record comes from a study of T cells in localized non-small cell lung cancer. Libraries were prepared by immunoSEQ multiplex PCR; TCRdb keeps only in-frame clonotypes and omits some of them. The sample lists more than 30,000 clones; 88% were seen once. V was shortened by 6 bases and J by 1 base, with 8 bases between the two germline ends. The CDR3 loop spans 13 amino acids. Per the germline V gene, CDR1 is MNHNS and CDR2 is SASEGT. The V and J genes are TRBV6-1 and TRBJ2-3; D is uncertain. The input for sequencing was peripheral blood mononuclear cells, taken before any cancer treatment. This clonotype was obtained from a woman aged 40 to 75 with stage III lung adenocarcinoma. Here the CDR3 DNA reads TGTGCCAGCAGGCCCTCCGGCACAGATACGCAGTATTTT. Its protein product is CASRPSGTDTQYF.